This is a list of T cell receptor beta chains from one sample in a study of early T cells in non-severe SARS-CoV-2 infection. TCRdb called the 5' RACE reads again in MiXCR, with one record for every CDR3 protein. This table has 77,000 or so distinct CDR3 sequences, about 15% appearing once. This specimen was whole blood, taken at baseline. All receptors derive from an adult who was a healthcare worker with PCR-confirmed SARS-CoV-2 infection or an uninfected control (not recorded which). CDR3s include the opening cysteine and the closing phenylalanine or tryptophan. D genes are given only for firm matches.

v_gene	j_gene	d_gene	CDR3aa
TRBV18	TRBJ1-2	-	CASSKTMDRKGYTF
TRBV7-2	TRBJ1-4	TRBD1	CASSLGQGREKLFF
TRBV30	TRBJ1-1	-	CAWESGVHMNTEAFF
TRBV6-2/TRBV6-3	TRBJ2-7	-	CASSPGSGGTYEQYF
TRBV6-6	TRBJ2-1	TRBD1	CASSPGQGGYNEQFF
TRBV2	TRBJ2-7	-	CASSEPRGRPRSYEQYF
TRBV7-6	TRBJ2-3	TRBD2	CASSLRAGEGTQFF
TRBV9	TRBJ2-7	TRBD1	CASSLGGGQGREQYF
TRBV11-2	TRBJ2-1	-	CASSSTGANEQFF
TRBV27	TRBJ2-1	TRBD2	CASSYSAGEQFF
TRBV20-1	TRBJ2-5	-	CSAVKRNQETQYF
TRBV14	TRBJ2-1	-	CASSQERRNWNEQFF
TRBV5-1	TRBJ2-2	-	CASGQQNTGELFF
TRBV28	TRBJ2-3	TRBD2	CATREGGEGTDTQYF
TRBV27	TRBJ1-1	TRBD1	CASRRRTGGSGTEAFF
TRBV11-2	TRBJ2-7	-	CASSVGHRDGVEQYF
TRBV20-1	TRBJ2-7	-	CSALLVLEQYF
TRBV9	TRBJ1-1	-	CASSADRMNTEAFF
TRBV20-1	TRBJ2-7	TRBD1	CSARTTGDYEQYF
TRBV7-9	TRBJ2-1	-	CASSLSAINEQFF
TRBV24-1	TRBJ2-1	-	CATSDPGRTVNEQFF
TRBV28	TRBJ2-6	-	CASSSPLQSGANVLTF
TRBV11-2	TRBJ2-3	TRBD2	CASSLDGPGGSTDTQYF
TRBV29-1	TRBJ2-7	TRBD1	CSVPTGDEQYF
TRBV18	TRBJ1-4	TRBD1	CASSSLLQGRGNEKLFF
TRBV5-1	TRBJ1-2	-	CASSPLDRGRYGYTF
TRBV28	TRBJ1-2	-	CASSYYGYTF
TRBV28	TRBJ2-3	-	CATFSLGIFTDTQYF
TRBV28	TRBJ2-7	-	CASSSPEGGPYEQYF